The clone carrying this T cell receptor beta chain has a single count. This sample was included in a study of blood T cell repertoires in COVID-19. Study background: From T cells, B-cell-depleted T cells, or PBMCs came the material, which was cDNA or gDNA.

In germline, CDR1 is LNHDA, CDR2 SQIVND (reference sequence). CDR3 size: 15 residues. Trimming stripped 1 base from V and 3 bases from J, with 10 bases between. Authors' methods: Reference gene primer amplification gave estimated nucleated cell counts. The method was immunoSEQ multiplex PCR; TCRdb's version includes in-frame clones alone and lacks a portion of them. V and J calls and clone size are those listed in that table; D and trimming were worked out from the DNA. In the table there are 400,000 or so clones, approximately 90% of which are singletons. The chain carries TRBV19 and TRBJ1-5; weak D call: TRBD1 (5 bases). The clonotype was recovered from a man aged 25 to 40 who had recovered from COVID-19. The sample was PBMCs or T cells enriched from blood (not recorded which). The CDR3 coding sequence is TGTGCCAGTAGTATAGGGGGCAGGGTCAATCAGCCCCAGCATTTT. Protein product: CASSIGGRVNQPQHF.